These T cell receptor beta chains were read from a single sample in a study of blood T cell repertoires in COVID-19. Sequenced by immunoSEQ multiplex PCR; TCRdb stores in-frame clones only, minus some. The sample carries about 99,000 clones, 79% recorded once. Material for sequencing was peripheral blood. These receptors were taken from a woman of 80 years or more with active or convalescent COVID-19. The CDR3 runs from the conserved cysteine through the conserved F or W. The D gene is left open where the match is weak. A clone size is listed for some rows: how often the clone was seen (once, few, many), or a class if it is expanded.

CDR3aa	CDR3nt	d_gene	abundance	j_gene	v_gene
CASSETGVQETQYF	TGTGCCAGCAGTGAGACGGGGGTCCAAGAGACCCAGTACTTC	-	-	TRBJ2-5	TRBV6-1
CASSFSGEGELFF	TGTGCCAGCAGCTTTAGCGGCGAAGGGGAGCTGTTTTTT	-	-	TRBJ2-2	TRBV11-3
CASSSLAGGPSEQYF	TGTGCCAGCAGCTCGCTAGCGGGAGGGCCCTCCGAGCAGTACTTC	TRBD2	-	TRBJ2-7	TRBV11-2
CASSQVGGITSHEQYF	TGTGCCAGCAGCCAAGTCGGGGGGATAACAAGCCACGAGCAGTACTTC	TRBD2	-	TRBJ2-7	TRBV14
CASSQDLAGPPYNEQFF	TGTGCCAGCAGCCAAGACCTAGCGGGCCCTCCCTACAATGAGCAGTTCTTC	TRBD2	-	TRBJ2-1	TRBV4-2
CASSRGGMLYEQYF	TGTGCCAGCAGCCGAGGAGGGATGCTCTACGAGCAGTACTTC	-	-	TRBJ2-7	TRBV5-6
CASSQETGRNTEAFF	TGCGCCAGCAGCCAAGAAACAGGCCGGAACACTGAAGCTTTCTTT	-	-	TRBJ1-1	TRBV4-3
CASSPWGRAYNEQFF	TGTGCTAGCAGCCCTTGGGGGCGCGCATACAATGAGCAGTTCTTC	-	-	TRBJ2-1	TRBV7-7
CATRLTGRDYGYTF	TGTGCCACCAGGCTGACAGGGCGGGACTATGGCTACACCTTC	TRBD1	-	TRBJ1-2	TRBV15
CASRKGQQVEKLFF	TGTGCCAGCAGAAAGGGACAGCAGGTTGAAAAACTGTTTTTT	TRBD1	-	TRBJ1-4	TRBV28
CASSLLASPGELFF	TGTGCCAGCAGCTTATTAGCGTCACCCGGGGAGCTGTTTTTT	-	-	TRBJ2-2	TRBV5-1
CSVGDSYEQYF	TGCAGCGTTGGCGACAGTTACGAGCAGTACTTC	-	-	TRBJ2-7	TRBV29-1
CASSFFPGSFYEQYF	TGTGCCAGCAGTTTCTTCCCCGGGAGCTTCTACGAGCAGTACTTC	-	few	TRBJ2-7	TRBV28
CASSRGTALGETQYF	TGTGCCAGCAGCCGAGGGACAGCGCTGGGGGAGACCCAGTACTTC	TRBD1	-	TRBJ2-5	TRBV9
CASSPDSNYGYTF	TGTGCCAGCTCACCCGACAGTAACTATGGCTACACCTTC	-	-	TRBJ1-2	TRBV18
CASSLARQGDPQFF	TGCGCCAGCAGCTTGGCTAGACAGGGGGACCCGCAGTTCTTC	TRBD1	-	TRBJ2-1	TRBV5-1
CASSLTGPNTEAFF	TGTGCCAGCAGCCTGACAGGGCCGAACACTGAAGCTTTCTTT	TRBD1	-	TRBJ1-1	TRBV7-3
CSASSSAGQNIQYF	TGCAGTGCTAGTTCATCGGCAGGTCAAAACATTCAGTACTTC	-	once	TRBJ2-4	TRBV20-1
CASSEGGISYEQYF	TGTGCCAGCAGTGAAGGCGGGATCTCCTACGAGCAGTACTTC	-	-	TRBJ2-7	TRBV2
CASSESGVRTYEQYF	TGTGCCAGCAGTGAAAGCGGTGTCAGGACCTACGAGCAGTACTTC	-	-	TRBJ2-7	TRBV2
CASRSAPAVSYEQYF	TGTGCCAGCCGGAGCGCACCGGCGGTTTCCTACGAGCAGTACTTC	-	-	TRBJ2-7	TRBV6-5
CAISESTRVSGELFF	TGTGCCATCAGTGAGTCGACTAGGGTGTCCGGGGAGCTGTTTTTT	-	-	TRBJ2-2	TRBV10-3
CASSPPSGIPRYEQYF	TGTGCCAGCTCACCGCCTAGCGGGATCCCCCGCTACGAGCAGTACTTC	TRBD2	-	TRBJ2-7	TRBV18
CASRTGLSRTGELFF	TGTGCCAGCAGAACAGGCCTTTCGCGGACCGGGGAGCTGTTTTTT	-	-	TRBJ2-2	TRBV2
CASKRGQGDYSGANVLTF	TGTGCCAGCAAGCGGGGACAGGGCGACTACTCTGGGGCCAACGTCCTGACTTTC	TRBD1	-	TRBJ2-6	TRBV28
CASSQDSSGNTIYF	TGCGCCAGCAGCCAGGACAGCTCTGGAAACACCATATATTTT	-	few	TRBJ1-3	TRBV5-1
CASSLGAVPYEQYF	TGTGCCAGCAGCTTAGGGGCAGTCCCCTACGAGCAGTACTTC	-	-	TRBJ2-7	TRBV7-2
CASSQAGQGSNEQFF	TGCGCCAGCAGCCAAGCGGGACAGGGGTCCAATGAGCAGTTCTTC	TRBD1	-	TRBJ2-1	TRBV4-1
CASSFATSEQYF	TGTGCCAGCAGCTTCGCAACTTCCGAGCAGTACTTC	-	-	TRBJ2-7	TRBV7-2
CSVAAGTYEQYF	TGCAGCGTTGCGGCAGGCACCTACGAGCAGTACTTC	-	-	TRBJ2-7	TRBV29-1
CASSLALRTSGREQFF	TGTGCCAGCAGCTTAGCTTTAAGGACTAGCGGGCGTGAGCAGTTCTTC	TRBD2	-	TRBJ2-1	TRBV7-6
CASRLGDRGSEQYF	TGCGCCAGCAGGTTGGGGGATCGGGGGAGTGAGCAGTACTTC	-	-	TRBJ2-7	TRBV5-1
CASSLAGGTQETQYF	TGTGCCAGCAGCCTAGCGGGAGGGACTCAAGAGACCCAGTACTTC	TRBD2	-	TRBJ2-5	TRBV7-3
CASSVVGGDSRRYNEQFF	TGTGCCAGCAGCGTAGTAGGGGGGGATAGTCGTAGATACAATGAGCAGTTCTTC	-	-	TRBJ2-1	TRBV9
CASSGDRGHGYTF	TGTGCCAGCAGTGGGGACAGGGGCCATGGCTACACCTTC	TRBD1	few	TRBJ1-2	TRBV27
CASSVLNQPQHF	TGTGCCAGCAGCGTCCTTAATCAGCCCCAGCATTTT	-	-	TRBJ1-5	TRBV28
CASSRTSGSLNEQFF	TGTGCCAGCAGCAGGACTAGCGGGAGTCTCAATGAGCAGTTCTTC	TRBD2	few	TRBJ2-1	TRBV27
CASSYNQGGRYEQYF	TGTGCCAGCAGTTATAATCAGGGCGGGAGATACGAGCAGTACTTC	TRBD2	-	TRBJ2-7	TRBV6-2/TRBV6-3
CASQRGRILADTQYF	TGTGCCAGCCAAAGGGGGCGCATACTAGCAGATACGCAGTATTTT	TRBD1	-	TRBJ2-3	TRBV27
CASSLVPGRIEQFF	TGCGCCAGCAGCTTGGTTCCAGGTCGAATTGAGCAGTTCTTC	-	-	TRBJ2-1	TRBV5-1
CASSPVGQPGNTIYF	TGTGCCAGCAGCCCAGTGGGACAGCCTGGAAACACCATATATTTT	TRBD1	-	TRBJ1-3	TRBV11-2
CASSYGLGQETQYF	TGTGCCAGCAGCTATGGACTAGGCCAAGAGACCCAGTACTTC	TRBD2	-	TRBJ2-5	TRBV2
CASSPPRQQETQYF	TGTGCCAGCAGCCCTCCGAGGCAGCAAGAGACCCAGTACTTC	-	-	TRBJ2-5	TRBV28
CATSNFEGAVGYTF	TGTGCCACCTCAAATTTTGAGGGGGCTGTTGGCTACACCTTC	TRBD1	many	TRBJ1-2	TRBV19
CASSSGTASYNEQFF	TGTGCCAGCAGCTCCGGGACAGCCTCCTACAATGAGCAGTTCTTC	TRBD1	-	TRBJ2-1	TRBV9
CASTGQGVGFDYGYTF	TGTGCCAGCACCGGACAGGGTGTGGGCTTCGACTATGGCTACACCTTC	TRBD1	-	TRBJ1-2	TRBV2
CASSLEGLADNEQFF	TGTGCCAGCAGCTTAGAGGGACTAGCGGACAATGAGCAGTTCTTC	TRBD2	-	TRBJ2-1	TRBV11-2
CASSLGGRAYEQYF	TGTGCCAGCAGCTTGGGTGGCCGGGCCTACGAGCAGTACTTC	-	-	TRBJ2-7	TRBV5-4
CASSGGGTGTGLEKLFF	TGTGCCAGCAGTGGTGGGGGCACCGGGACAGGGCTAGAAAAACTGTTTTTT	TRBD1	-	TRBJ1-4	TRBV6-1
CATSGDRSSEQFF	TGTGCCACCAGTGGGGACAGAAGCTCTGAGCAGTTCTTC	TRBD1	-	TRBJ2-1	TRBV24-1
CASSLPQGMNTEAFF	TGCGCCAGCAGCCTACCACAGGGGATGAACACTGAAGCTTTCTTT	TRBD1	-	TRBJ1-1	TRBV4-1
CASSSGQGSLNYGYTF	TGCGCCAGCAGCTCGGGACAGGGGTCACTGAACTATGGCTACACCTTC	TRBD1	-	TRBJ1-2	TRBV5-1
CASSYRGTSTYEQYF	TGTGCCAGCAGCTACCGCGGGACTTCTACCTACGAGCAGTACTTC	-	-	TRBJ2-7	TRBV6-5
CASSRTSGSGDEQFF	TGTGCCAGCAGCCGGACTAGCGGGAGTGGCGATGAGCAGTTCTTC	TRBD2	once	TRBJ2-1	TRBV5-5
CASSSGSLTAGAGGELFF	TGTGCCAGCAGCTCGGGATCCCTCACCGCGGGGGCAGGCGGGGAGCTGTTTTTT	-	-	TRBJ2-2	TRBV5-1